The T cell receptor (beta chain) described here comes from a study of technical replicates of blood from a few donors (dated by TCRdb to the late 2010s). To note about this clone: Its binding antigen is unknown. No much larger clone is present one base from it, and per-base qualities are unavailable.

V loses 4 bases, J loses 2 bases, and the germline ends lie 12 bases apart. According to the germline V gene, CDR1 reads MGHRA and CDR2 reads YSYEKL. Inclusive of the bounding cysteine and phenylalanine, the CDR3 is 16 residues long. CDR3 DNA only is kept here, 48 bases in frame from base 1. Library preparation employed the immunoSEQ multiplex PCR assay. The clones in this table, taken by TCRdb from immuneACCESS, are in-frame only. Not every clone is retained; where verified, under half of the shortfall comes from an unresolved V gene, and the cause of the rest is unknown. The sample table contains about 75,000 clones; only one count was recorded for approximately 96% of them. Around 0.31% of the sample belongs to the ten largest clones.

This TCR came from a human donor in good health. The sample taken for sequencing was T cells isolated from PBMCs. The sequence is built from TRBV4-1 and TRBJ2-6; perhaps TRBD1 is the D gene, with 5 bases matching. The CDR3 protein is CASSPQGGAGANVLTF. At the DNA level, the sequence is TGCGCCAGCAGCCCCCAGGGTGGCGCTGGGGCCAACGTCCTGACTTTC.